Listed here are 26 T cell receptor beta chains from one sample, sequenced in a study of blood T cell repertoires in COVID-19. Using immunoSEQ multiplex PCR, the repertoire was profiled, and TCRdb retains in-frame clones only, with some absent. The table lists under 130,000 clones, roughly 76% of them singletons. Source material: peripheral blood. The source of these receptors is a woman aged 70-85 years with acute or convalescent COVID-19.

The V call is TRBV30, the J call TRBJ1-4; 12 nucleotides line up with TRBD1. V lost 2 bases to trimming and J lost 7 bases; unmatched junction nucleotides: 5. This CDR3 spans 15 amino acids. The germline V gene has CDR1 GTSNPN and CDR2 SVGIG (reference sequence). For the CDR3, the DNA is TGTGCCTGGAGTCCCGGGACAGGGGGCATTGAAAAACTGTTTTTT. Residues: CAWSPGTGGIEKLFF.

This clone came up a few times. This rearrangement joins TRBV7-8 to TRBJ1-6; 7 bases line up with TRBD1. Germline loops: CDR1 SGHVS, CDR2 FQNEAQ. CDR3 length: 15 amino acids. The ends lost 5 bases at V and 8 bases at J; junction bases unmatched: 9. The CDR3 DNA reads TGTGCCAGCAGCCCACAGGGGTGGTACGATTCACCCCTCCACTTT. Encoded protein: CASSPQGWYDSPLHF.

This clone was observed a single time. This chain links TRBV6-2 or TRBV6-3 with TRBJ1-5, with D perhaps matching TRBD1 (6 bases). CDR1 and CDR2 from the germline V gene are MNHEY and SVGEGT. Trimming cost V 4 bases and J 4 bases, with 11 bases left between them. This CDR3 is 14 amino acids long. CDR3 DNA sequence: TGTGCCAGCAGTTCGGACAGTCCAAATCAGCCCCAGCATTTT. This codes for CASSSDSPNQPQHF.

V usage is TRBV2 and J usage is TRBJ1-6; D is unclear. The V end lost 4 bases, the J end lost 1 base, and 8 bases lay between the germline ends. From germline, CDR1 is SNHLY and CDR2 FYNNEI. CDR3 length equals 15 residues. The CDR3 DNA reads TGTGCCAGCAGTGTCGGGAGGTCCTATAATTCACCCCTCCACTTT. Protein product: CASSVGRSYNSPLHF.

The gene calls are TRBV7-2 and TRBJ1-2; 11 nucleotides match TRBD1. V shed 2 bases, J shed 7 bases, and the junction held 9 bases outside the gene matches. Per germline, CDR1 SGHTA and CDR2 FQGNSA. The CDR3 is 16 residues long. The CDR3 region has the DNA TGTGCCAGCAGCTTATCGGCCGGGACAGGGGGTGCTGGCTACACCTTC. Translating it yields CASSLSAGTGGAGYTF.

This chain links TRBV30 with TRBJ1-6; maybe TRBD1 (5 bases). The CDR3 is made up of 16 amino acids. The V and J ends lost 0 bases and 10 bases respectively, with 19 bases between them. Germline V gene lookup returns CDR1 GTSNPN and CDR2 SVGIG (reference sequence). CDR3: CAWSVDGATLRSPLHF. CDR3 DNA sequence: TGTGCCTGGAGTGTCGATGGGGCCACCTTGAGGTCACCCCTCCACTTT.

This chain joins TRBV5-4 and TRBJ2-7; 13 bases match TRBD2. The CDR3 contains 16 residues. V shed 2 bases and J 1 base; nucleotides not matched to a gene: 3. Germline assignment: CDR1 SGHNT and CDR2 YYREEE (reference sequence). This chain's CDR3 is CASSLPGLAGSYEQYF. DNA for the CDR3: TGTGCCAGCAGCTTACCGGGACTAGCGGGGTCCTACGAGCAGTACTTC.

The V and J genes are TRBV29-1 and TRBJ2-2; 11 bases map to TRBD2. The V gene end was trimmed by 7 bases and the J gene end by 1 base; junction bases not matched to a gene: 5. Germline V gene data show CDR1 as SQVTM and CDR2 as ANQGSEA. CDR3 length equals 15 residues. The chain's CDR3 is CSAGGLAGNTGELFF. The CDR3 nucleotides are TGCAGCGCTGGAGGACTAGCGGGGAACACCGGGGAGCTGTTTTTT.

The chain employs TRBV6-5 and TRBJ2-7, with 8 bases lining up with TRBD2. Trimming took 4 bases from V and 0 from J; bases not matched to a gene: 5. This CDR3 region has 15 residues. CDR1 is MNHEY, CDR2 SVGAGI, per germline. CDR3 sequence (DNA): TGTGCCAGCAGTTTGGCGGGAGGCAGCTCCTACGAGCAGTACTTC. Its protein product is CASSLAGGSSYEQYF.

The CDR3 protein is CASSLGQASGYTF. The CDR3 bases are TGTGCCAGCAGCCTTGGACAGGCTTCGGGCTACACCTTC. The V and J genes are TRBV28 and TRBJ1-2; 7 bases match TRBD1. CDR1 is MDHEN, CDR2 SYDVKM, per germline. The V and J ends lost 6 bases and 8 bases, in that order; junction bases with no gene match: 9. The CDR3 is 13 amino acids.

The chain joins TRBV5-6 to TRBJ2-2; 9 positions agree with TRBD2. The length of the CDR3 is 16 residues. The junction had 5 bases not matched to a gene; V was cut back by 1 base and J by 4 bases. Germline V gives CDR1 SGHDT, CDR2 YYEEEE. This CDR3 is CASSLILAGFTGELFF. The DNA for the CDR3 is TGTGCCAGCAGCTTGATCCTAGCGGGATTCACCGGGGAGCTGTTTTTT.

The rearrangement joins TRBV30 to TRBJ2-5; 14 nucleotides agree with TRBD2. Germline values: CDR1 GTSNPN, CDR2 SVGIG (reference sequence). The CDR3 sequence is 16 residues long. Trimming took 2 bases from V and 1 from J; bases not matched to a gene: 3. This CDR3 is CAWSQGLAGAQETQYF. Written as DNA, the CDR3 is TGTGCCTGGAGTCAGGGACTAGCGGGAGCCCAAGAGACCCAGTACTTC.

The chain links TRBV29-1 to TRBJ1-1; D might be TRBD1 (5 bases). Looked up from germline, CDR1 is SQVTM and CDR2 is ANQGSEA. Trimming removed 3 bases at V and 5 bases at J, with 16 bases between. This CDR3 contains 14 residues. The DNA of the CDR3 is TGCAGCGTTGACCCACGGGGCGGGGGGACTGAAGCTTTCTTT. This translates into CSVDPRGGGTEAFF.

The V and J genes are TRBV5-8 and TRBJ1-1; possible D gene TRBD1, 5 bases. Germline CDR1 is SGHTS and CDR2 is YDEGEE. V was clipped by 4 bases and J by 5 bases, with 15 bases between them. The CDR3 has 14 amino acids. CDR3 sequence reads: CASSRVGGSTEAFF. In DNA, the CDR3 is TGTGCCAGCAGCCGAGTCGGGGGGTCAACTGAAGCTTTCTTT.

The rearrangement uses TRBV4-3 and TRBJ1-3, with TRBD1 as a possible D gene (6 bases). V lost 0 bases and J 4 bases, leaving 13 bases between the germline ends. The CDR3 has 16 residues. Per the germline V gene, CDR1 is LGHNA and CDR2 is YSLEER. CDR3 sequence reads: CASSQDRGNSGNTIYF. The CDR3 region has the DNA TGCGCCAGCAGCCAAGATAGGGGGAATTCGGGAAACACCATATATTTT.

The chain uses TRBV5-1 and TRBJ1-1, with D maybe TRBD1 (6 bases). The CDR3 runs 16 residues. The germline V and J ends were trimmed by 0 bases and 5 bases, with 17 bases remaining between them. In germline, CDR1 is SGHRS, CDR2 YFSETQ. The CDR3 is CASSLGFTGYNTEAFF. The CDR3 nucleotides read TGCGCCAGCAGCTTGGGCTTCACAGGGTATAATACTGAAGCTTTCTTT. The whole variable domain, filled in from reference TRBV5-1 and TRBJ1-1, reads KAGVTQTPRYLIKTRGQQVTLSCSPISGHRSVSWYQQTPGQGLQFLFEYFSETQRNKGNFPGRFSGRQFSNSRSEMNVSTLELGDSALYLCASSLGFTGYNTEAFFGQGTRLTVV.

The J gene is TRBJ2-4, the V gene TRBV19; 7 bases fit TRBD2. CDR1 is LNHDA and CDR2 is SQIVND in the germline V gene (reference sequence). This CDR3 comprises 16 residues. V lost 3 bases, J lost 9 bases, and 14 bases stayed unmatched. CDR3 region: CASSMSGTDLGGIQYF. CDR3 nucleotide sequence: TGTGCCAGTAGTATGAGCGGGACGGACCTCGGGGGCATTCAGTACTTC.

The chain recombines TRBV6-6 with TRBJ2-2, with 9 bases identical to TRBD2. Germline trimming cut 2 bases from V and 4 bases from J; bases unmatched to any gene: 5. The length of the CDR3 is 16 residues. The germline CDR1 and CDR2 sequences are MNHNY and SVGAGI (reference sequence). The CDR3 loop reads CASSYGSSGATGELFF. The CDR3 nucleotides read TGTGCCAGCAGTTACGGGTCTAGCGGGGCCACCGGGGAGCTGTTTTTT.

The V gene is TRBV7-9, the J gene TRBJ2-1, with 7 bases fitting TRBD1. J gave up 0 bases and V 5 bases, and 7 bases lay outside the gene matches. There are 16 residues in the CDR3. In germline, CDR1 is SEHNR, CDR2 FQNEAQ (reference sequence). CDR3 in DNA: TGTGCCAGCAGCGGCCCGGCAGGGGGCTCCTACAATGAGCAGTTCTTC. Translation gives CASSGPAGGSYNEQFF.

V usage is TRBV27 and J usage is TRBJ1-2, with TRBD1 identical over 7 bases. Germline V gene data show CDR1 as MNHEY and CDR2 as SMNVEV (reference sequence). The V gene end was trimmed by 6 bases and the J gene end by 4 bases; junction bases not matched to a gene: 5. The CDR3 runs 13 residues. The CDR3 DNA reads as TGTGCCAGCAGGGGGGGACAGAGCTATGGCTACACCTTC. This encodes CASRGGQSYGYTF.

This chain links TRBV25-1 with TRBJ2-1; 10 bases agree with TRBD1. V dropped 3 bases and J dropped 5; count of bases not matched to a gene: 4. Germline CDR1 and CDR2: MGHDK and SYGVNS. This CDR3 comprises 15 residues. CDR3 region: CASSDPGTGDNEQFF. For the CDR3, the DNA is TGTGCCAGCAGTGATCCCGGGACAGGGGACAATGAGCAGTTCTTC.

Written as DNA, the CDR3 is TGTGCCAGCAGCCCTTCTAGCGGGGGGGCCGGCCAGTACTTC. It specifies CASSPSSGGAGQYF. The chain links TRBV7-8 to TRBJ2-5; TRBD2 agrees at 12 bases. CDR3 length equals 14 residues. V dropped 5 bases and J dropped 10; count of bases not matched to a gene: 8. The germline V gene encodes CDR1 SGHVS and CDR2 FQNEAQ. Full variable domain (missing parts from reference TRBV7-8 and TRBJ2-5): GAGVSQSPRYKVAKRGQDVALRCDPISGHVSLFWYQQALGQGPEFLTYFQNEAQLDKSGLPSDRFFAERPEGSVSTLKIQRTQQEDSAVYLCASSPSSGGAGQYFGPGTRLLVL.

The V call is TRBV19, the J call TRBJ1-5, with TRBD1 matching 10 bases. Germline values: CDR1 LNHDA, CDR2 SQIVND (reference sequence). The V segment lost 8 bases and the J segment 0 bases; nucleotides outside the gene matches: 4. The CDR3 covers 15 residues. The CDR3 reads CASWDRGSSNQPQHF. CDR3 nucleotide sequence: TGTGCCAGTTGGGACAGGGGCTCTAGCAATCAGCCCCAGCATTTT.

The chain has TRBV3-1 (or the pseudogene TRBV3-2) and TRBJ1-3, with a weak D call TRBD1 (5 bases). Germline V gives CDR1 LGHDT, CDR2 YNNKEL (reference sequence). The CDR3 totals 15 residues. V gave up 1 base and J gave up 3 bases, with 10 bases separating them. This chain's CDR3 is CASSQAWQGGNTIYF. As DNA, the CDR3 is TGTGCCAGCAGCCAAGCCTGGCAGGGTGGAAACACCATATATTTT.

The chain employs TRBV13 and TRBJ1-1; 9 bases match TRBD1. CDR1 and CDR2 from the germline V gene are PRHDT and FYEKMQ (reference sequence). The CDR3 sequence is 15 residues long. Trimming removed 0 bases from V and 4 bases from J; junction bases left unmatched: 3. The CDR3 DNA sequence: TGTGCCAGCAGCTTAGGGGGACAGGGTGCCACTGAAGCTTTCTTT. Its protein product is CASSLGGQGATEAFF.

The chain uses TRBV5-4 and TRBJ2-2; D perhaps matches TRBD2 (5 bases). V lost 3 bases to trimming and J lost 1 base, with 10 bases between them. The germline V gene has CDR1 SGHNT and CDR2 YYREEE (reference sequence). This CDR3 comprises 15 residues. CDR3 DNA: TGTGCCAGCAGCTGGAGGTTGGGGAACACCGGGGAGCTGTTTTTT. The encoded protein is CASSWRLGNTGELFF.